Listed below are T cell receptor beta chains from one sample, sequenced in a study of blood T cell repertoires in COVID-19. Libraries were prepared by immunoSEQ multiplex PCR; TCRdb keeps only in-frame clonotypes and omits some of them. The data hold about 26,000 clones, with about 90% observed a single time. Material: peripheral blood. These receptors all stem from a human donor in a cohort sampled during active COVID-19. Each CDR3 is given with its conserved first and last residue. The order of the fields is CDR3 protein, CDR3 DNA, clone size, J gene, D gene, V gene. A D gene is named only where the DNA matches it firmly. Size tells how often a clone was seen (once, few, many) or the class of an expanded clone, and some rows leave it out.

CDR3: CASSSGQASGANVLTF
DNA: TGTGCCAGCAGCTCTGGACAGGCCTCTGGGGCCAACGTCCTGACTTTC
size: .
J: TRBJ2-6
D: TRBD1
V: TRBV11-1

CDR3: CASSPSGNPRPYEQYF
DNA: TGTGCCAGCAGCCCTAGCGGGAACCCGCGGCCCTACGAGCAGTACTTC
size: .
J: TRBJ2-7
D: TRBD2
V: TRBV28

CDR3: CASSGGGSNQPQHF
DNA: TGTGCCAGCAGTGGGGGGGGGAGCAATCAGCCCCAGCATTTT
size: once
J: TRBJ1-5
D: .
V: TRBV28

CDR3: CASSIQTGDNSPLHF
DNA: TGTGCCAGTAGTATCCAGACAGGAGATAATTCACCCCTCCACTTT
size: few
J: TRBJ1-6
D: .
V: TRBV19

CDR3: CASSPIRGFIQYF
DNA: TGTGCCAGCAGTCCAATCAGGGGTTTTATTCAGTACTTC
size: .
J: TRBJ2-4
D: .
V: TRBV28

CDR3: CASSQAGAGGPNTGELFF
DNA: TGCGCCAGCAGCCAAGCAGGCGCGGGAGGGCCGAACACCGGGGAGCTGTTTTTT
size: .
J: TRBJ2-2
D: TRBD2
V: TRBV4-1

CDR3: CASSFGDRGHEQYF
DNA: TGTGCCAGCAGCTTCGGGGACAGGGGCCACGAGCAGTACTTC
size: .
J: TRBJ2-7
D: TRBD1
V: TRBV7-9

CDR3: CSASGTRVGEQFF
DNA: TGCAGTGCTAGTGGGACTAGAGTTGGTGAGCAGTTCTTC
size: .
J: TRBJ2-1
D: TRBD2
V: TRBV20-1

CDR3: CASSIDETGPNEQFF
DNA: TGTGCCAGTAGTATAGACGAGACAGGGCCGAATGAGCAGTTCTTC
size: .
J: TRBJ2-1
D: TRBD1
V: TRBV19

CDR3: CASSGGTQYNEQFF
DNA: TGCGCCAGCAGCGGCGGGACTCAGTACAATGAGCAGTTCTTC
size: .
J: TRBJ2-1
D: .
V: TRBV5-1

CDR3: CASSRQGEDEQFF
DNA: TGTGCCAGCAGTCGACAGGGGGAGGATGAGCAGTTCTTC
size: .
J: TRBJ2-1
D: TRBD1
V: TRBV6-5

CDR3: CATAGVSYEQYF
DNA: TGTGCCACTGCAGGTGTCTCCTACGAGCAGTACTTC
size: .
J: TRBJ2-7
D: .
V: TRBV6-5

CDR3: CAWSQYNEQFF
DNA: TGTGCCTGGAGTCAATACAATGAGCAGTTCTTC
size: .
J: TRBJ2-1
D: .
V: TRBV30

CDR3: CASSEERGGLNEQFF
DNA: TGTGCCAGCAGCGAAGAGCGGGGGGGCCTCAATGAGCAGTTCTTC
size: .
J: TRBJ2-1
D: TRBD2
V: TRBV6-2/TRBV6-3

CDR3: CASSFSRNYGYTF
DNA: TGTGCCAGCAGTTTCTCACGGAACTATGGCTACACCTTC
size: .
J: TRBJ1-2
D: .
V: TRBV27

CDR3: CASSLKAGNYGYTF
DNA: TGTGCCAGCAGCTTGAAAGCAGGAAACTATGGCTACACCTTC
size: once
J: TRBJ1-2
D: .
V: TRBV5-4

CDR3: CASSAAGTHYGYTF
DNA: TGTGCCAGCAGTGCGGCCGGGACACACTATGGCTACACCTTC
size: once
J: TRBJ1-2
D: .
V: TRBV28

CDR3: CASSQDGLAGEYNEQFF
DNA: TGCGCCAGCAGCCAAGACGGACTAGCGGGGGAGTACAATGAGCAGTTCTTC
size: few
J: TRBJ2-1
D: TRBD2
V: TRBV4-1

CDR3: CASSPRDSGNTIYF
DNA: TGTGCCAGCTCACCCCGGGACTCTGGAAACACCATATATTTT
size: once
J: TRBJ1-3
D: .
V: TRBV18

CDR3: CASSQDTSSYEQYF
DNA: TGTGCCAGCAGCCAAGATACCAGCTCCTACGAGCAGTACTTC
size: .
J: TRBJ2-7
D: .
V: TRBV3-1/TRBV3-2

CDR3: CASSGGTSGTDTQYF
DNA: TGTGCCAGCAGTGGGGGGACTAGCGGGACAGATACGCAGTATTTT
size: .
J: TRBJ2-3
D: TRBD2
V: TRBV7-2

CDR3: CASSRAAGAGELFF
DNA: TGTGCCAGCAGCAGAGCAGCGGGGGCCGGGGAGCTGTTTTTT
size: .
J: TRBJ2-2
D: TRBD2
V: TRBV11-3